Reported below is one TCR beta chain. Some clones are missing from TCRdb's copy, which holds only in-frame ones; the method was immunoSEQ multiplex PCR. The sample records some 50,000 clones, around three fifths being singletons. V was clipped by 4 bases and J by 2 bases, with 8 bases between them. Germline V CDR1 and CDR2: LGHNA, YNFKEQ. The CDR3 is 13 amino acids. The data were obtained in a study of cytotoxic CD8 clonotypes in ibrutinib-treated CLL. The sample in question was PBMCs, obtained after 24 months of ibrutinib treatment. V usage is TRBV4-2 and J usage is TRBJ1-1, with D possibly matching TRBD1 (5 bases). The receptor was derived from a human donor with chronic lymphocytic leukemia. DNA for the CDR3: TGTGCCAGCAGCCGTCAGGGAAACACTGAAGCTTTCTTT. Amino acids: CASSRQGNTEAFF.